This entry lists 10 T cell receptor beta chains sequenced from one sample in a study of blood T cell repertoires in COVID-19. Here immunoSEQ multiplex PCR was the method, and the copy in TCRdb shows in-frame clones only, minus some. Here the sample spans over 200,000 clones, 83% being singletons. The sequencing input was peripheral blood. The receptors stem from a woman in her twenties or thirties with COVID-19, enrolled during active disease.

The chain has TRBV4-1 and TRBJ2-7; 9 nucleotides line up with TRBD1. CDR1 and CDR2 from the germline V gene are MGHRA and YSYEKL. The CDR3 loop spans 15 amino acids. Trimming took 5 bases from V and 0 from J; bases not matched to a gene: 5. The CDR3 sequence is CASSLRQGGSYEQYF. The CDR3, as DNA: TGCGCCAGCAGCTTAAGACAGGGGGGCTCCTACGAGCAGTACTTC.

This clone showed up just a few times. The gene calls are TRBV4-1 and TRBJ1-2, with TRBD1 matching 7 bases. The CDR3 consists of 13 residues. The germline V gene encodes CDR1 MGHRA and CDR2 YSYEKL. V was clipped by 3 bases and J by 2 bases; unmatched bases: 0. CDR3 DNA: TGCGCCAGCAGCCAGGGACAGAACTATGGCTACACCTTC. It encodes CASSQGQNYGYTF.

The rearrangement joins TRBV9 to TRBJ2-2; no firm D call. CDR1 and CDR2 (germline): SGDLS, YYNGEE. V was cut by 3 bases and J by 6 bases, with 12 bases left in between. The CDR3 extends over 14 amino acids. The CDR3 protein is CASSADLEPGELFF. The CDR3 bases are TGTGCCAGCAGCGCAGACCTAGAACCCGGGGAGCTGTTTTTT.

The chain has TRBV19 and TRBJ2-3; 8 bases map to TRBD1. V was pared by 4 bases and J by 1 base, with 4 bases of the junction left unmatched. The CDR3 contains 15 residues. The germline V gene encodes CDR1 LNHDA and CDR2 SQIVND (reference sequence). The CDR3 is CASSKTGAGTDTQYF. The CDR3, as DNA: TGTGCCAGTAGTAAGACAGGGGCCGGCACAGATACGCAGTATTTT.

The chain joins TRBV5-1 to TRBJ2-5, with TRBD2 as a possible D gene (5 bases). Trimming took 5 bases from V and 4 from J, leaving 12 bases between them. CDR1 SGHRS and CDR2 YFSETQ come from the germline V gene. The CDR3 is 13 residues long. CDR3 sequence (DNA): TGCGCCAGCAGTGAGGTCGGGGTAGAGACCCAGTACTTC. Translated, it gives CASSEVGVETQYF.

The rearrangement uses TRBV4-3 and TRBJ2-3, with 7 nucleotides matching TRBD1. After removal of 1 base from V and 4 bases from J, the junction contained 8 bases not matched to a gene. The CDR3 sequence is 16 residues long. Germline values: CDR1 LGHNA, CDR2 YSLEER. Written as DNA, the CDR3 is TGCGCCAGCAGCCAAGTTATAGGGGGCGAGGCAGATACGCAGTATTTT. Translating it yields CASSQVIGGEADTQYF.

The chain combines TRBV29-1 with TRBJ2-4; TRBD2 matches 7 bases. Germline V gene data show CDR1 as SQVTM and CDR2 as ANQGSEA. The J segment lost 8 bases and the V segment lost 7 bases, leaving 11 bases of the junction unmatched. The CDR3 runs to 13 residues. The CDR3 sequence: CSAGGTGGDIQYF. Here the CDR3 DNA reads TGCAGCGCGGGAGGAACGGGCGGGGACATTCAGTACTTC.

This clone came up a few times. V is TRBV6-5 and J is TRBJ2-7; D is possibly TRBD1 (6 bases). The V end lost 4 bases, the J end lost 3 bases, and 19 bases lay between the germline ends. The V gene's germline CDR1 is MNHEY and CDR2 SVGAGI. The CDR3 runs to 16 residues. CDR3 loop: CASSSPKEGVSYEQYF. Here the CDR3 DNA reads TGTGCCAGCAGTTCCCCCAAAGAGGGGGTAAGCTACGAGCAGTACTTC.

This rearrangement joins TRBV5-1 to TRBJ1-1; D ambiguous. The CDR3 is 13 amino acids. V lost 3 bases and J 3 bases, leaving 9 bases between the germline ends. CDR1 is SGHRS, CDR2 YFSETQ, per germline. The CDR3 protein is CASSSRLDTEAFF. In DNA, the CDR3 is TGCGCCAGCAGCTCGAGGTTGGACACTGAAGCTTTCTTT.

In its sample, this clone was seen a few times. The chain links TRBV10-1 to TRBJ2-1; TRBD2 matches 8 bases. CDR3 length equals 18 residues. Trimming took 9 bases from V and 9 from J; bases not matched to a gene: 25. From germline, CDR1 is WNHNN and CDR2 SYGVQD (reference sequence). The CDR3 here is CASRPFPPSGSLEFEQFF. CDR3 in DNA: TGCGCCAGTCGACCCTTCCCCCCCAGCGGGAGCCTGGAGTTTGAGCAGTTCTTC.